A selection of T cell receptor beta chains follows, all from one sample in a study of Ad26.COV2.S vaccination and SARS-CoV-2 variants. Libraries were prepared by immunoSEQ multiplex PCR; TCRdb keeps only in-frame clonotypes and omits some of them. The data show nearly 95,000 clones, approximately 77% seen once. Sample: peripheral blood, taken after recovery from COVID-19. These receptors were taken from a human donor who had recovered from COVID-19. Each CDR3 is given with its conserved first and last residue. Each record gives: J gene, V gene, D gene, clone size, CDR3 protein, CDR3 DNA. A D gene is named only where the DNA matches it firmly. Size values are once, few and many counts, or a class for expanded clones, and some rows have none.

j_gene: TRBJ2-5; v_gene: TRBV19; d_gene: TRBD2; abundance: NA; CDR3aa: CASRGEETQYF; CDR3nt: TGTGCCAGCCGGGGGGAAGAGACCCAGTACTTC
j_gene: TRBJ2-7; v_gene: TRBV5-1; d_gene: NA; abundance: NA; CDR3aa: CASSLSGSSYEQYF; CDR3nt: TGCGCCAGCAGCTTAAGCGGATCCTCCTACGAGCAGTACTTC
j_gene: TRBJ1-2; v_gene: TRBV7-9; d_gene: NA; abundance: NA; CDR3aa: CASSLGGAGFQGYTF; CDR3nt: TGTGCCAGCAGCTTAGGTGGGGCAGGGTTCCAAGGCTACACCTTC
j_gene: TRBJ1-6; v_gene: TRBV5-1; d_gene: TRBD1; abundance: many; CDR3aa: CASSPGRDRHNSPLHF; CDR3nt: TGCGCCAGCAGCCCAGGGCGGGACAGGCATAATTCACCCCTCCACTTT
j_gene: TRBJ1-2; v_gene: TRBV4-3; d_gene: TRBD1; abundance: NA; CDR3aa: CASSQSTTGDNGYGYTF; CDR3nt: TGCGCCAGCAGCCAATCCACGACAGGGGACAACGGCTATGGCTACACCTTC
j_gene: TRBJ2-2; v_gene: TRBV5-3; d_gene: NA; abundance: NA; CDR3aa: CARSLHGATGELFF; CDR3nt: TGTGCCAGAAGCTTACATGGCGCCACCGGGGAGCTGTTTTTT
j_gene: TRBJ1-1; v_gene: TRBV5-6; d_gene: NA; abundance: NA; CDR3aa: CASSGPPFETEAFF; CDR3nt: TGTGCCAGCAGCGGACCCCCGTTCGAAACTGAAGCTTTCTTT
j_gene: TRBJ1-3; v_gene: TRBV5-1; d_gene: NA; abundance: NA; CDR3aa: CASSLATGTSSGNTIYF; CDR3nt: TGCGCCAGCAGCTTAGCAACCGGGACTTCCTCTGGAAACACCATATATTTT
j_gene: TRBJ2-1; v_gene: TRBV4-2; d_gene: NA; abundance: once; CDR3aa: CASSQDWGVAREQFF; CDR3nt: TGTGCCAGCAGCCAAGATTGGGGGGTAGCACGTGAGCAGTTCTTC
j_gene: TRBJ1-1; v_gene: TRBV6-5; d_gene: TRBD1; abundance: NA; CDR3aa: CASSYDRVGTEAFF; CDR3nt: TGTGCCAGCAGTTACGACAGGGTAGGGACTGAAGCTTTCTTT
j_gene: TRBJ1-2; v_gene: TRBV24-1; d_gene: TRBD1; abundance: NA; CDR3aa: CAGLTGSSNYGYTF; CDR3nt: TGTGCCGGCCTGACAGGGTCCTCTAACTATGGCTACACCTTC
j_gene: TRBJ2-2; v_gene: TRBV6-2/TRBV6-3; d_gene: NA; abundance: NA; CDR3aa: CASSPGTGRFTGELFF; CDR3nt: TGTGCCAGCAGTCCCGGGACCGGCAGATTTACCGGGGAGCTGTTTTTT
j_gene: TRBJ1-1; v_gene: TRBV28; d_gene: NA; abundance: NA; CDR3aa: CASSWDIRGMNTEAFF; CDR3nt: TGTGCCAGCAGTTGGGACATCAGGGGAATGAACACTGAAGCTTTCTTT
j_gene: TRBJ1-1; v_gene: TRBV7-9; d_gene: NA; abundance: once; CDR3aa: CASSLDPEAFF; CDR3nt: TGTGCCAGCAGCTTAGACCCTGAAGCTTTCTTT
j_gene: TRBJ2-1; v_gene: TRBV4-2; d_gene: NA; abundance: NA; CDR3aa: CASSQVLGDRQFF; CDR3nt: TGTGCCAGCAGCCAAGTCTTGGGGGATAGACAGTTCTTC
j_gene: TRBJ2-5; v_gene: TRBV7-9; d_gene: TRBD2; abundance: NA; CDR3aa: CASTLGGSGRGETQYF; CDR3nt: TGTGCCAGCACCCTCGGGGGGAGTGGTCGCGGAGAGACCCAGTACTTC
j_gene: TRBJ2-1; v_gene: TRBV7-9; d_gene: NA; abundance: NA; CDR3aa: CASSLAINEQFF; CDR3nt: TGTGCCAGCAGCTTAGCCATTAATGAGCAGTTCTTC
j_gene: TRBJ1-4; v_gene: TRBV21-1; d_gene: NA; abundance: NA; CDR3aa: CASSKRVGLGDEKLFF; CDR3nt: TGTGCCAGCAGCAAGAGGGTGGGGTTAGGGGATGAAAAACTGTTTTTT
j_gene: TRBJ1-2; v_gene: TRBV6-1; d_gene: TRBD1; abundance: NA; CDR3aa: CASREDRTGQGYTF; CDR3nt: TGTGCCAGCAGGGAAGATCGGACAGGGCAGGGCTACACCTTC
j_gene: TRBJ2-1; v_gene: TRBV19; d_gene: NA; abundance: NA; CDR3aa: CASSISSSGLHNEQFF; CDR3nt: TGTGCCAGTAGTATTTCGTCCAGCGGTCTACACAATGAGCAGTTCTTC
j_gene: TRBJ1-2; v_gene: TRBV15; d_gene: NA; abundance: NA; CDR3aa: CATSRDLTATNYGYTF; CDR3nt: TGTGCCACCAGCAGAGATTTGACAGCCACTAACTATGGCTACACCTTC
j_gene: TRBJ2-2; v_gene: TRBV6-5; d_gene: NA; abundance: NA; CDR3aa: CASSSPGLRNTGELFF; CDR3nt: TGTGCCAGCAGTTCACCGGGACTGAGGAACACCGGGGAGCTGTTTTTT
j_gene: TRBJ1-3; v_gene: TRBV18; d_gene: NA; abundance: NA; CDR3aa: CASSPESSGNTIYF; CDR3nt: TGTGCCAGCTCACCAGAGAGCTCTGGAAACACCATATATTTT